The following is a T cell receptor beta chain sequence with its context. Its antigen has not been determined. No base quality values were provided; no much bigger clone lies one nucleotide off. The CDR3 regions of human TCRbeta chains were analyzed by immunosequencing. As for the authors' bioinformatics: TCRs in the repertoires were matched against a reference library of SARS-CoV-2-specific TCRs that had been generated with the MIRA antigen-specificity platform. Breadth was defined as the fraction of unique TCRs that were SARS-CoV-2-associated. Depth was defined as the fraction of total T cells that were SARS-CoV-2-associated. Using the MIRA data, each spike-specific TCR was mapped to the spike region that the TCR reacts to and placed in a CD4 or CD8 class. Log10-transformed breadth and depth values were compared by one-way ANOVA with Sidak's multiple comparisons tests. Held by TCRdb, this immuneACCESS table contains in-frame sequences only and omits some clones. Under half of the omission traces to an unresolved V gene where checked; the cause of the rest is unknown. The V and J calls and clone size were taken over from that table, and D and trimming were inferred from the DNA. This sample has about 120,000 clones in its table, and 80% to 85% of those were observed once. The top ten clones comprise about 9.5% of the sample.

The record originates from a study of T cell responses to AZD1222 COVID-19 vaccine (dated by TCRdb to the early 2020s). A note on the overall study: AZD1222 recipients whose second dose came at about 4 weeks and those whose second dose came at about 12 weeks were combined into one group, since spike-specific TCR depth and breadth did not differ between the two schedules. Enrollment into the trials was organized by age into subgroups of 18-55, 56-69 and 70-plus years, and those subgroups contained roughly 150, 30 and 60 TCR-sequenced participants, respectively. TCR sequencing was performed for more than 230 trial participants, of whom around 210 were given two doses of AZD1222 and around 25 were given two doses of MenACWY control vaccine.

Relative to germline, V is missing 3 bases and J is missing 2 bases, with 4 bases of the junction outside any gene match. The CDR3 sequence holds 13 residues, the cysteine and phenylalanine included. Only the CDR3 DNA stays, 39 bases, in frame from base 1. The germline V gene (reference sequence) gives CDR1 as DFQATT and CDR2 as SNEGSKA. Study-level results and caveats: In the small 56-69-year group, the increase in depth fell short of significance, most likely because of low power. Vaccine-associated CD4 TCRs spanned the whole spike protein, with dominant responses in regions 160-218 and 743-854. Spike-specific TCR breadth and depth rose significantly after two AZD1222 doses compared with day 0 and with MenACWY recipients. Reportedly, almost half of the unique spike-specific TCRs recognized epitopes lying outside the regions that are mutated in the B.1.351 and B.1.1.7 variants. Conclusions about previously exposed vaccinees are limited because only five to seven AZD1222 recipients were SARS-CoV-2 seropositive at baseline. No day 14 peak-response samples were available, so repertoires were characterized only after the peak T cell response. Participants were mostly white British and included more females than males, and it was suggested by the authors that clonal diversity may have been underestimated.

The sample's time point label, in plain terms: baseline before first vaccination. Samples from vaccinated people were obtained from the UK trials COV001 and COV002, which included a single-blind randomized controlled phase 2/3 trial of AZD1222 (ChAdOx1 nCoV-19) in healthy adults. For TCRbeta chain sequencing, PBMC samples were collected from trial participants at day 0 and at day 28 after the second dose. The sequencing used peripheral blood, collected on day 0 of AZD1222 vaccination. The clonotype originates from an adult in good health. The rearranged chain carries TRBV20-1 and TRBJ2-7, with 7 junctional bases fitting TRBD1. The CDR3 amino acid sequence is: CSASPGGAYEQYF. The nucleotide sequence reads TGCAGTGCTAGTCCAGGGGGAGCCTACGAGCAGTACTTC.